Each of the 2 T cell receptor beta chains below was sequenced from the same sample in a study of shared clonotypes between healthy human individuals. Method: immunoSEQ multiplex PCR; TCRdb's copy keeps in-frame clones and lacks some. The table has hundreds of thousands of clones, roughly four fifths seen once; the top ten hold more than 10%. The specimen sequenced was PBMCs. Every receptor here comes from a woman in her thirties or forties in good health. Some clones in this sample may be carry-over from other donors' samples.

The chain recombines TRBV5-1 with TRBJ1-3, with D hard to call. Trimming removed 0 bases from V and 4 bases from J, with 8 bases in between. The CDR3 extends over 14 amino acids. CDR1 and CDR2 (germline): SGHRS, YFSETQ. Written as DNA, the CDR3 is TGCGCCAGCAGCTTGGACCTCCCCGGAAACACCATATATTTT. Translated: CASSLDLPGNTIYF.

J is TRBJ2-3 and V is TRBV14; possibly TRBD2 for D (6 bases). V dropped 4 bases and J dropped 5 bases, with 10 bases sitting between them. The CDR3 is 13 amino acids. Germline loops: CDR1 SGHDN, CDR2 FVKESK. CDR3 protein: CASSLFSGDTQYF. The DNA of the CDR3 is TGTGCCAGCAGCCTCTTTAGCGGAGATACGCAGTATTTT.